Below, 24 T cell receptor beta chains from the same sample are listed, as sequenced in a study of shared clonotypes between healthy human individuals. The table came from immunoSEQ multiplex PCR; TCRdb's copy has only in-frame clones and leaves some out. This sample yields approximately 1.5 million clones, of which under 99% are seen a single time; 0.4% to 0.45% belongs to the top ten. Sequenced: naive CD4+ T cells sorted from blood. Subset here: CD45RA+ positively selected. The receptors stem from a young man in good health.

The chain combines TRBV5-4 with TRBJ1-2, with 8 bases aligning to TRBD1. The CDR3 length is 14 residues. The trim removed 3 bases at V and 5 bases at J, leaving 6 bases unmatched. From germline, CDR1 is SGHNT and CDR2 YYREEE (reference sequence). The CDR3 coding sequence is TGTGCCAGCAGCTCCCAGGGGGCGTCGTATGGCTACACCTTC. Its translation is CASSSQGASYGYTF.

The CDR3 DNA sequence: TGTGCCAGCACCCCTGGGGGCAAGCCCTCCTACGAGCAGTACTTC. Its translation is CASTPGGKPSYEQYF. The J gene is TRBJ2-7, the V gene TRBV9; weak D call: TRBD1 (6 bases). V was pared by 6 bases and J by 0 bases, with 16 bases between. The CDR3 has 15 residues. Per germline, CDR1 SGDLS and CDR2 YYNGEE. The variable domain in full, completed from reference TRBV9 and TRBJ2-7, reads DSGVTQTPKHLITATGQRVTLRCSPRSGDLSVYWYQQSLDQGLQFLIQYYNGEERAKGNILERFSAQQFPDLHSELNLSSLELGDSALYFCASTPGGKPSYEQYFGPGTRLTVT.

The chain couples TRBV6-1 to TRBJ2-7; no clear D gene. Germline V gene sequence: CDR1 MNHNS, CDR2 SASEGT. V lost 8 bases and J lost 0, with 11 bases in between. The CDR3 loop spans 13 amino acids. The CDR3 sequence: CASLLHSSYEQYF. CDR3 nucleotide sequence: TGTGCCAGCCTTTTGCACAGCTCCTACGAGCAGTACTTC.

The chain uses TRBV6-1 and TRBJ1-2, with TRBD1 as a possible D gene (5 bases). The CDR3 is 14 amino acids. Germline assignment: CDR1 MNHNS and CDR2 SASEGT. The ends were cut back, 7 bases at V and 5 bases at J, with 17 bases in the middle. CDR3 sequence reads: CASNLPAAGYGYTF. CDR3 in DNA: TGTGCCAGCAACTTGCCGGCGGCAGGGTATGGCTACACCTTC.

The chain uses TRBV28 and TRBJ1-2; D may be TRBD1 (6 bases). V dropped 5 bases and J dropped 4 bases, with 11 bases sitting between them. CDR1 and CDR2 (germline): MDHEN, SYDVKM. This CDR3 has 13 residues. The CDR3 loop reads CASSATGSYGYTF. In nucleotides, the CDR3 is TGTGCCAGCAGTGCTACAGGGAGCTATGGCTACACCTTC.

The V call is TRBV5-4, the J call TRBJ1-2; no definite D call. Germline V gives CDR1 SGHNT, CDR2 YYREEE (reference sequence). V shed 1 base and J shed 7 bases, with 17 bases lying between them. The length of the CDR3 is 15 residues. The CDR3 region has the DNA TGTGCCAGCAGCTTGCTGGGCGCAGAGGTGGGTGGCTACACCTTC. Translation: CASSLLGAEVGGYTF.

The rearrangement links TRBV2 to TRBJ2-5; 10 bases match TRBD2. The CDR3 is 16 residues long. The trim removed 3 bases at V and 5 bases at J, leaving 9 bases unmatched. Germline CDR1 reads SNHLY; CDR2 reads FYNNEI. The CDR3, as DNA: TGTGCCAGCAGTGACCTACGACTAGCGGGCGGGGAGACCCAGTACTTC. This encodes CASSDLRLAGGETQYF.

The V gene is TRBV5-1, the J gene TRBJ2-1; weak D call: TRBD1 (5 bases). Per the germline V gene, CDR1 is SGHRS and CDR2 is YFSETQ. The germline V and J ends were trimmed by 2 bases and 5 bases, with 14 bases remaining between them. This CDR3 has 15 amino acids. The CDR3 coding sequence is TGCGCCAGCAGCTTAATAGATAGGGGAAACAATGAGCAGTTCTTC. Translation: CASSLIDRGNNEQFF.

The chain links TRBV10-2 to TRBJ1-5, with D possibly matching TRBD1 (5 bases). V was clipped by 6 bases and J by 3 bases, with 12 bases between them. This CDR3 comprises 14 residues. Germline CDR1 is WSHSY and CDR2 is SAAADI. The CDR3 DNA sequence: TGCGCCAGCAGGGACGGGGGGAACAATCAGCCCCAGCATTTT. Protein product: CASRDGGNNQPQHF.

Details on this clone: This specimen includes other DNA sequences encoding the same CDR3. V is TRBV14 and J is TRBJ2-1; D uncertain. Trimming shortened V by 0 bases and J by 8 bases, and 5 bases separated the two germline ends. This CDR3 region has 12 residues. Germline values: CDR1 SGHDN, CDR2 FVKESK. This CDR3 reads CASSQDWDEQFF. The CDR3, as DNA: TGTGCCAGCAGCCAAGACTGGGATGAGCAGTTCTTC.

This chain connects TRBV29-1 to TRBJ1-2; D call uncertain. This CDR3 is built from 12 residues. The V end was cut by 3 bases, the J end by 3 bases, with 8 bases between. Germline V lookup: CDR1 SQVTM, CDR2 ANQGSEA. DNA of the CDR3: TGCAGCGTTGACGAGGTTCACTATGGCTACACCTTC. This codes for CSVDEVHYGYTF. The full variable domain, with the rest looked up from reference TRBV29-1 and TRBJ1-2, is SAVISQKPSRDICQRGTSLTIQCQVDSQVTMMFWYRQQPGQSLTLIATANQGSEATYESGFVIDKFPISRPNLTFSTLTVSNMSPEDSSIYLCSVDEVHYGYTFGSGTRLTVV.

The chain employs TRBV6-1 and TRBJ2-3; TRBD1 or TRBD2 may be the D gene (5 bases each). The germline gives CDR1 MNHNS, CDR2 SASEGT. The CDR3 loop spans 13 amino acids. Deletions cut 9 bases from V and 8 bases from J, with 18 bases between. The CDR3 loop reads CASGGPPGRTQYF. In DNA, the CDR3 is TGTGCCAGTGGGGGTCCCCCAGGGCGTACGCAGTATTTT.

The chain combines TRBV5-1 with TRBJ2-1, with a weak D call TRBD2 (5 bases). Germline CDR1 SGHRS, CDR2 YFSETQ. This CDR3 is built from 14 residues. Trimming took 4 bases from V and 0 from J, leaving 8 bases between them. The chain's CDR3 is CASSPEGSYNEQFF. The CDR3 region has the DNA TGCGCCAGCAGCCCAGAGGGCTCCTACAATGAGCAGTTCTTC.

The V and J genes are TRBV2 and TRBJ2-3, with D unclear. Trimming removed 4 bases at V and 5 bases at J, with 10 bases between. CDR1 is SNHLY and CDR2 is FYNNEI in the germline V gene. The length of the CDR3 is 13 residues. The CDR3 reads CASSAGDRDTQYF. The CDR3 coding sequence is TGTGCCAGCAGTGCGGGCGACCGAGATACGCAGTATTTT.

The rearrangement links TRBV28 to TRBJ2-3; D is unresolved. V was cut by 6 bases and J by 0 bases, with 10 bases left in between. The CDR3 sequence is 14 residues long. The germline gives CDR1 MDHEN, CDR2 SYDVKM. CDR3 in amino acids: CASRSPASTDTQYF. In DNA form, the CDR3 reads TGTGCCAGCAGGTCACCCGCTAGCACAGATACGCAGTATTTT.

The CDR3 sequence: CASSLARLADIYNEQFF. For the CDR3, the DNA is TGTGCCAGCAGCTTAGCGAGACTAGCGGACATCTACAATGAGCAGTTCTTC. This chain links TRBV7-8 with TRBJ2-1, with 9 bases that match TRBD2. The CDR3 sequence is 17 residues long. From germline, CDR1 is SGHVS and CDR2 FQNEAQ. V was pared by 0 bases and J by 3 bases, with 6 bases of the junction left unmatched.

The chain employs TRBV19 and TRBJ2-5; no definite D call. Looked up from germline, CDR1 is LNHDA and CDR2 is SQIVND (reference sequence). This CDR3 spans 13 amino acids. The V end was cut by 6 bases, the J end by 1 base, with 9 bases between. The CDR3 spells CASRPLGQETQYF. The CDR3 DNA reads TGTGCCAGTAGGCCGTTGGGCCAAGAGACCCAGTACTTC. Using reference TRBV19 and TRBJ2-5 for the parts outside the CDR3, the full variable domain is DGGITQSPKYLFRKEGQNVTLSCEQNLNHDAMYWYRQDPGQGLRLIYYSQIVNDFQKGDIAEGYSVSREKKESFPLTVTSAQKNPTAFYLCASRPLGQETQYFGPGTRLLVL.

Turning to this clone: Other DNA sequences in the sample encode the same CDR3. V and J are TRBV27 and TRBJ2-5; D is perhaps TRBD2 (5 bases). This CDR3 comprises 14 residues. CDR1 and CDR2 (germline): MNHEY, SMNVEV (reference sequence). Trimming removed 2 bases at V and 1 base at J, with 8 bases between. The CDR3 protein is CASSLSGSQETQYF. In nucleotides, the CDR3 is TGTGCCAGCAGTTTAAGCGGATCCCAAGAGACCCAGTACTTC.

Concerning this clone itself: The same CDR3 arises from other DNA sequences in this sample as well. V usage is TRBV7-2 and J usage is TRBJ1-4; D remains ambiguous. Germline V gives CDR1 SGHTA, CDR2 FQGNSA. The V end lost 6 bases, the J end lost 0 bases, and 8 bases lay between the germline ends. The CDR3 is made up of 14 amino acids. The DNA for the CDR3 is TGTGCCAGCAGTCTCGCTGCAACTAATGAAAAACTGTTTTTT. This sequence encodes CASSLAATNEKLFF.

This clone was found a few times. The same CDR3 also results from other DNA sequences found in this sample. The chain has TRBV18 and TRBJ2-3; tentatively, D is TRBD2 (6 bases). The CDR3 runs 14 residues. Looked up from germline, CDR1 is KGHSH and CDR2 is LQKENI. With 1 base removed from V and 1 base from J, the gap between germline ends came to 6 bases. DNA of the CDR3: TGTGCCAGCTCACCACTAGCGGGCACAGATACGCAGTATTTT. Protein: CASSPLAGTDTQYF.

The CDR3 loop reads CATSRSMNTEAFF. DNA for the CDR3: TGTGCCACCAGCAGATCCATGAACACTGAAGCTTTCTTT. The genes are TRBV15 and TRBJ1-1; D not resolved. The CDR3 extends over 13 amino acids. V lost 2 bases to trimming and J lost 0 bases, with 4 bases between them. Looked up from germline, CDR1 is LNHNV and CDR2 is YYDKDF (reference sequence).

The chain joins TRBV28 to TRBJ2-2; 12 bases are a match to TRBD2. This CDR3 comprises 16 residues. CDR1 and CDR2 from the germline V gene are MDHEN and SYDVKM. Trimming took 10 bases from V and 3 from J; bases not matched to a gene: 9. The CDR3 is CATPLAGGSDTGELFF. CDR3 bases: TGTGCCACCCCACTAGCGGGAGGTTCGGACACCGGGGAGCTGTTTTTT.

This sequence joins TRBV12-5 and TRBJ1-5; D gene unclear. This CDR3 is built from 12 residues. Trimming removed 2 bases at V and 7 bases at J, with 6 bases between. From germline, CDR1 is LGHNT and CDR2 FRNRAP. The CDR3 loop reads CASGLLRQPQHF. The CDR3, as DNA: TGTGCTAGTGGTTTGTTGCGACAGCCCCAGCATTTT.

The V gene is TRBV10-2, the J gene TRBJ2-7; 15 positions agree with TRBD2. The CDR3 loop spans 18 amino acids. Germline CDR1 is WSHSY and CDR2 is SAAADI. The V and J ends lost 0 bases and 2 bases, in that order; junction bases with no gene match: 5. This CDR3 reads CASSESGTSGRPTYEQYF. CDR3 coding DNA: TGCGCCAGCAGTGAGTCTGGGACTAGCGGGAGGCCCACCTACGAGCAGTACTTC.